Sequencing of this T cell receptor beta chain was carried out in a study of blood T cell repertoires in COVID-19. Study information: Some COVID-19 samples were acute and others convalescent; all came from the United States, Italy and Spain. Sample material is recorded as cDNA or gDNA derived from T cells, B-cell-depleted T cells, or PBMCs.

CDR1 is MNHNS and CDR2 is SASEGT in the germline V gene. The CDR3 contains 16 residues. Trimming took off 2 bases at V and 11 bases at J, with 22 bases between the two ends. Clinical histories supplied by participants themselves formed the basis of cohort assignment. Cohort 3 recovery required two negative PCRs, clearance, or symptom resolution. Using immunoSEQ multiplex PCR, the repertoire was profiled, and TCRdb retains in-frame clones only, with some absent. In the table there are over 250,000 clones, roughly 91% of which are singletons. The sample comprised PBMCs or T cells enriched from blood (not recorded which). The V and J genes are TRBV6-1 and TRBJ1-3; D might be TRBD1 (5 bases). This receptor was taken from a woman aged 60-70 years who had recovered from COVID-19. CDR3 sequence: CASSEYGLGVGKSIYF. CDR3 DNA: TGTGCCAGCAGTGAATACGGTTTAGGGGTTGGGAAGTCCATATATTTT.